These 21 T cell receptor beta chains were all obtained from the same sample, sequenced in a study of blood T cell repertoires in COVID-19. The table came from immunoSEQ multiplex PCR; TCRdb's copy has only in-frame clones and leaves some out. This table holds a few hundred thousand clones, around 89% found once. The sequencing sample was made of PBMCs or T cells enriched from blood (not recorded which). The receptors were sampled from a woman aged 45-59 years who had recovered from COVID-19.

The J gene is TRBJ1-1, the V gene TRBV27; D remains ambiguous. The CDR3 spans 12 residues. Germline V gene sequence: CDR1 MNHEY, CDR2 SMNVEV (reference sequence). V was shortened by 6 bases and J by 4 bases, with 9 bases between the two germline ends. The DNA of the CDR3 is TGTGCCAGCAGGGGCGTGGGCACTGAAGCTTTCTTT. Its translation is CASRGVGTEAFF.

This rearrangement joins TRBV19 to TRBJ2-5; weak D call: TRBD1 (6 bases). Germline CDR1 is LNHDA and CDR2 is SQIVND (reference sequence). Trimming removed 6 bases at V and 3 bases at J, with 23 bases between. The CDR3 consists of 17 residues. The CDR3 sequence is CASSDRFRAGMEETQYF. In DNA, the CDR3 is TGTGCCAGTAGCGACAGGTTTCGAGCAGGGATGGAAGAGACCCAGTACTTC.

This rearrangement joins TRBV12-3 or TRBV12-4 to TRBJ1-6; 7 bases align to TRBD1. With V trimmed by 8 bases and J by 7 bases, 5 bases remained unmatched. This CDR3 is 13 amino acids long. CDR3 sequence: CASGFRGNSPLHF. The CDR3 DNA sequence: TGTGCCAGCGGATTCAGGGGGAATTCACCCCTCCACTTT.

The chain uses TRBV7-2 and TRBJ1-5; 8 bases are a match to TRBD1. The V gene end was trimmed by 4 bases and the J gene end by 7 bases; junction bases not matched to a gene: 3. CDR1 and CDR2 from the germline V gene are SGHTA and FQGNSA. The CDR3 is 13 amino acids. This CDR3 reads CASSSDRGQPQHF. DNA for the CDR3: TGTGCCAGCAGCTCCGACAGGGGCCAGCCCCAGCATTTT.

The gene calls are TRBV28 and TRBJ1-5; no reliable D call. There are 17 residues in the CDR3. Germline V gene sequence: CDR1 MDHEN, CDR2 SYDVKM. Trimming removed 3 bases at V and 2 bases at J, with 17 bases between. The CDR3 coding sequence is TGTGCCAGCAGTTTGTCTGTACTAAGCCGGGGCAATCAGCCCCAGCATTTT. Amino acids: CASSLSVLSRGNQPQHF.

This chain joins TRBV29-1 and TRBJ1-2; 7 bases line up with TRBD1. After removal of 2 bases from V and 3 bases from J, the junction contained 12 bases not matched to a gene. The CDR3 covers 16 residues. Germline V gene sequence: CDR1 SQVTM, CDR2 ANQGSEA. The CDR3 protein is CSVEPLDRQIHYGYTF. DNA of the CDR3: TGCAGCGTTGAACCCTTGGACAGGCAAATACACTATGGCTACACCTTC.

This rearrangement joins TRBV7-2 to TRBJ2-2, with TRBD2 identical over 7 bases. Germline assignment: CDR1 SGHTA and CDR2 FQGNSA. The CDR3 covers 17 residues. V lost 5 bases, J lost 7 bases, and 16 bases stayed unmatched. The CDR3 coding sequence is TGTGCCAGCAGCCCTAAAGCGGGAAGGGGTACCGGCGGGGAGCTGTTTTTT. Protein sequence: CASSPKAGRGTGGELFF.

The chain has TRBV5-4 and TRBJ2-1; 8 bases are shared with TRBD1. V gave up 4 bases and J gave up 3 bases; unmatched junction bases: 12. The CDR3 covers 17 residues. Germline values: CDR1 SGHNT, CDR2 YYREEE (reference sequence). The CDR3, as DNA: TGTGCCAGCAGCCCCCCCTTGGGCAGGGGGCACTACAATGAGCAGTTCTTC. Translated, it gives CASSPPLGRGHYNEQFF. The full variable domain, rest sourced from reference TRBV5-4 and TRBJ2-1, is ETGVTQSPTHLIKTRGQQVTLRCSSQSGHNTVSWYQQALGQGPQFIFQYYREEENGRGNFPPRFSGLQFPNYSSELNVNALELDDSALYLCASSPPLGRGHYNEQFFGPGTRLTVL.

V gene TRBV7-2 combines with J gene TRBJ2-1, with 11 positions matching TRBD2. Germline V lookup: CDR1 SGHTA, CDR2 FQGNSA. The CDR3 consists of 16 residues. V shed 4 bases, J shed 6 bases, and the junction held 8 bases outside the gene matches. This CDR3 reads CASSYRLAGKSNEQFF. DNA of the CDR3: TGTGCCAGCAGCTATAGACTAGCGGGAAAATCCAATGAGCAGTTCTTC.

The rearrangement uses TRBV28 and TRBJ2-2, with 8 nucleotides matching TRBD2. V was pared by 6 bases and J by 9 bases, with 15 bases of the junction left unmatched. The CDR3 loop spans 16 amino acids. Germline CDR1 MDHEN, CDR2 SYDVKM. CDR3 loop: CASSIIRGLEVRELFF. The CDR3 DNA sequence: TGTGCCAGCAGCATAATCCGGGGACTAGAGGTCAGGGAGCTGTTTTTT.

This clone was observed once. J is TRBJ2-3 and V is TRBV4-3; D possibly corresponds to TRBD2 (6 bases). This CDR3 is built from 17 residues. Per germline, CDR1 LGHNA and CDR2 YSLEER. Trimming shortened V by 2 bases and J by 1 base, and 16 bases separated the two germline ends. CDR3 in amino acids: CASSQSFFSGGTDTQYF. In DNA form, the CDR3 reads TGCGCCAGCAGCCAATCTTTTTTTAGCGGAGGCACAGATACGCAGTATTTT.

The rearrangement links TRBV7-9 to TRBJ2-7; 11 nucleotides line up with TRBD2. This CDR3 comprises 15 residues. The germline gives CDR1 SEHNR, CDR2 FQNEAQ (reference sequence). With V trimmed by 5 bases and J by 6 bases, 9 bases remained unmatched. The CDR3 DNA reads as TGTGCCAGCAGCGGAAATAGCGGGAGGGGCCTCGAGCAGTACTTC. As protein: CASSGNSGRGLEQYF.

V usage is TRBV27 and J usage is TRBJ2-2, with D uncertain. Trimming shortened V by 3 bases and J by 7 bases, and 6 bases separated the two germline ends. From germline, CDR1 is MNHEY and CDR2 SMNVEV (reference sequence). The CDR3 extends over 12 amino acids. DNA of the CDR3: TGTGCCAGCAGTTTCCACGGCGGGGAGCTGTTTTTT. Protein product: CASSFHGGELFF.

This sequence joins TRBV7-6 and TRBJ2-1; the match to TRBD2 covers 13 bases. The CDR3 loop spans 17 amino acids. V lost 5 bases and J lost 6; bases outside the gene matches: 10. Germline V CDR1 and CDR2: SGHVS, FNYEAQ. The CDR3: CASSPGGTSGALNEQFF. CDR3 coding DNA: TGTGCCAGCAGCCCGGGTGGGACTAGCGGGGCACTCAATGAGCAGTTCTTC. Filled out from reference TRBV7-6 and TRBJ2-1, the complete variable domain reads GAGVSQSPRYKVTKRGQDVALRCDPISGHVSLYWYRQALGQGPEFLTYFNYEAQQDKSGLPNDRFSAERPEGSISTLTIQRTEQRDSAMYRCASSPGGTSGALNEQFFGPGTRLTVL.

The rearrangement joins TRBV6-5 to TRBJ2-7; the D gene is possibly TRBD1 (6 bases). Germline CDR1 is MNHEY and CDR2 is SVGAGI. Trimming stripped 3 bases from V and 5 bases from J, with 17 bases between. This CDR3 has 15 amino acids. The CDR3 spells CASSYPGVPRNEQYF. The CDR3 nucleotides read TGTGCCAGCAGTTATCCAGGGGTGCCCCGGAACGAGCAGTACTTC.

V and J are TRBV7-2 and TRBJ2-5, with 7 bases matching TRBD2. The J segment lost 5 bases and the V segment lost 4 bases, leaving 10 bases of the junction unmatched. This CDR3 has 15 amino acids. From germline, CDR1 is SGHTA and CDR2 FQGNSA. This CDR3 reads CASSSPGGGRETQYF. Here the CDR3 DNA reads TGTGCCAGCAGCTCCCCCGGGGGAGGGCGTGAGACCCAGTACTTC.

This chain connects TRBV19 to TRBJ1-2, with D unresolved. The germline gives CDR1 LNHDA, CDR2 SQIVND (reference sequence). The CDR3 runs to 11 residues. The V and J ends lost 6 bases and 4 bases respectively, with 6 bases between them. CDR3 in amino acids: CASSRGYGYTF. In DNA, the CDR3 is TGTGCCAGTAGCCGGGGCTATGGCTACACCTTC.

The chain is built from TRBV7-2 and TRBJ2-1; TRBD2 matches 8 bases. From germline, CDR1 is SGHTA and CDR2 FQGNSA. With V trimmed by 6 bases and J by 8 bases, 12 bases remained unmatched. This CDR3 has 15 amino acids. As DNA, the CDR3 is TGTGCCAGCAGAACGAGAGCGGGGGTTGGGGATGAGCAGTTCTTC. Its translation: CASRTRAGVGDEQFF.

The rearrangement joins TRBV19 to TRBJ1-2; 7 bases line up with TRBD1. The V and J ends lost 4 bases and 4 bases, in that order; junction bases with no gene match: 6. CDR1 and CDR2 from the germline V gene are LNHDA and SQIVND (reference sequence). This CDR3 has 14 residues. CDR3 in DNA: TGTGCCAGTAGTACTCGACAGGGACCCTATGGCTACACCTTC. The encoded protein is CASSTRQGPYGYTF.

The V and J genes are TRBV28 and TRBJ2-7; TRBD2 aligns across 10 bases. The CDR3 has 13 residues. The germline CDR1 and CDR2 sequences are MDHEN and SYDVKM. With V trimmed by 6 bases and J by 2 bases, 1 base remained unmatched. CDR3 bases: TGTGCCAGCAGCGGACTAGCGGCCTACGAGCAGTACTTC. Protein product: CASSGLAAYEQYF.

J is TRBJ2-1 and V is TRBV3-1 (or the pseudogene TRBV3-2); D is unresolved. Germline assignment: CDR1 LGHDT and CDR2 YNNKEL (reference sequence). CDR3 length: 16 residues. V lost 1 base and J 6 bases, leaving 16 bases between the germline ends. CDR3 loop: CASSQVEPSVPNEQFF. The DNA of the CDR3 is TGTGCCAGCAGCCAAGTCGAGCCAAGTGTACCCAATGAGCAGTTCTTC.